This T cell receptor (beta chain) was identified in a study of technical replicates of blood from four donors. The germline V gene has CDR1 ENHRY and CDR2 SYGVKD. This CDR3 has 14 amino acids. Trimming pared 0 bases from V and 5 bases from J, leaving 11 bases between. Profiled with immunoSEQ multiplex PCR; TCRdb holds only in-frame clones, not every one. In the table there are about 85,000 clones, roughly 94% of which are singletons. The chain uses TRBV10-3 and TRBJ2-7; possibly TRBD1 for D (6 bases). The sample taken for sequencing was T cells isolated from PBMCs. This clonotype was obtained from a human donor in good health. CDR3 sequence (DNA): TGTGCCATCAGTGAGTCTCCGACAGGCCACGAGCAGTACTTC. Translation gives CAISESPTGHEQYF.